The sequence of this T cell receptor (beta chain) was determined in a study of post-analysis software for immune sequencing data. Notes on the study in general: Included in a set of four or five TRBV segments more frequent in patients than controls were TRBV5-6, TRBV5-1 and TRBV20-1.

Only a few counts were recorded for this clonotype. The antigen is not known. Unique-molecular-identifier-tagged TCR beta cDNA libraries were used. Using its own MiXCR run on the PCR reads, TCRdb lists one record per CDR3 protein. The table shows hundreds of thousands of distinct CDR3 sequences, with around 27% occurring only once. Trimming removed 0 bases from V and 0 bases from J; junction bases left unmatched: 6. The CDR3 contains 17 residues. Germline loops: CDR1 MNHEY, CDR2 SVGAGI. The V gene is TRBV6-5, the J gene TRBJ2-5; 8 nucleotides match TRBD2. The specimen was blood. This clonotype was obtained from a girl under 18 with multiple sclerosis. For the CDR3, the DNA is TGTGCCAGCAGTTACTCGATGGTAGCGGGACACCAAGAGACCCAGTACTTC. It is translated as CASSYSMVAGHQETQYF.